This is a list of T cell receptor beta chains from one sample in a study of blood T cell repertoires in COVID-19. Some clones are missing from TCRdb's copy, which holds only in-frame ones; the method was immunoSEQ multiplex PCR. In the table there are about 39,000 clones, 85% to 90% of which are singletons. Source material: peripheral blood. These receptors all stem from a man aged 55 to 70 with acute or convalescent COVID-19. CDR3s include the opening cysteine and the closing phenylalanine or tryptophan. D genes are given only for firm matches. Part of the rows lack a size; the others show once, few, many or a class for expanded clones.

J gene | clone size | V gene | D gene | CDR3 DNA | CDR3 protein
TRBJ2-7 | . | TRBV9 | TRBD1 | TGTGCCAGCAGCTTCGGACAGGACTACGAGCAGTACTTC | CASSFGQDYEQYF
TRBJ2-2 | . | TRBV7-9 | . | TGTGCCAGCAGCTTAGCGGGACTGCTCACCGGGGAGCTGTTTTTT | CASSLAGLLTGELFF
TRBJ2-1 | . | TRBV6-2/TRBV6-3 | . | TGTGCCAGCAGTTACAAGGAGTCCTACAATGAGCAGTTCTTC | CASSYKESYNEQFF
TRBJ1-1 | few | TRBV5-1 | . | TGCGCCAGCAGCTTGGCCGTATGGAACACTGAAGCTTTCTTT | CASSLAVWNTEAFF
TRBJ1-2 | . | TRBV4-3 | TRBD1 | TGCGCCAGCAGCCAAATAATCGGACAGGGAGGGAACTATGGCTACACCTTC | CASSQIIGQGGNYGYTF
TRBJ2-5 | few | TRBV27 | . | TGTGCCAGCAGTCCCTTTGATTTAGGGAGTGAGACCCAGTACTTC | CASSPFDLGSETQYF
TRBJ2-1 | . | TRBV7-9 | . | TGTGCCAGCAGCCTCCTGGACTCAGGTCGCGGTGAGCAGTTCTTC | CASSLLDSGRGEQFF
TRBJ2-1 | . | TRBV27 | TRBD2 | TGTGCCAGCAACCCCTTGACTAGCGGACACAATGAGCAGTTCTTC | CASNPLTSGHNEQFF
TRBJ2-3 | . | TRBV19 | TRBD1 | TGTGCCAGTAGACCGGGACAGGGTCAAGATACGCAGTATTTT | CASRPGQGQDTQYF
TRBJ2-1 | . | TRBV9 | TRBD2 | TGTGCCAGCAGCGTTTCTAGCGGTACCTACAATGAGCAGTTCTTC | CASSVSSGTYNEQFF
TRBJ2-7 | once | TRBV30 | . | TGTGCCTGGTCCCCGACAGCTCCGTACGAGCAGTACTTC | CAWSPTAPYEQYF